One sample yielded the 12 T cell receptor beta chains listed below, sequenced in a study of blood T cell repertoires in COVID-19. Clones were sequenced by immunoSEQ multiplex PCR, and TCRdb holds only the in-frame ones, with some missing. This sample has about 230,000 clones, with approximately 87% found just once. The sequenced sample consisted of peripheral blood. The receptors were sampled from a woman aged 70-85 years with active or convalescent COVID-19.

This clone was detected only once. The chain uses TRBV30 and TRBJ2-5; maybe TRBD2 (6 bases). The CDR3 is 11 amino acids. Trimming pared 7 bases from V and 5 bases from J, leaving 11 bases between. Germline V gene lookup returns CDR1 GTSNPN and CDR2 SVGIG (reference sequence). CDR3 residues: CAFFRGETQYF. CDR3 nucleotide sequence: TGTGCCTTTTTCCGGGGGGAGACCCAGTACTTC.

The chain carries TRBV14 and TRBJ1-1; no firm D call. CDR1 and CDR2 (germline): SGHDN, FVKESK. Trimming left V 3 bases short and J 0 bases short, with 5 bases between. The CDR3 totals 13 residues. CDR3 protein: CASSQYMNTEAFF. In DNA form, the CDR3 reads TGTGCCAGCAGCCAGTACATGAACACTGAAGCTTTCTTT.

The CDR3 nucleotides are TGTGCCAGTAGTATGCAGAGACTAGCGCCAGGGGGAGACGAGCAGTACTTC. It specifies CASSMQRLAPGGDEQYF. V usage is TRBV19 and J usage is TRBJ2-7; perhaps TRBD2 as D (8 bases). Trimming stripped 3 bases from V and 5 bases from J, with 23 bases between. Germline V gene sequence: CDR1 LNHDA, CDR2 SQIVND (reference sequence). This CDR3 contains 17 residues.

The V and J genes are TRBV19 and TRBJ1-4; 7 positions match TRBD1. The ends lost 5 bases at V and 2 bases at J; junction bases unmatched: 11. This CDR3 spans 17 amino acids. Looked up from germline, CDR1 is LNHDA and CDR2 is SQIVND (reference sequence). The CDR3 DNA sequence: TGTGCCAGTAGTTCCCATACAGGGGCTTGGACTAATGAAAAACTGTTTTTT. This codes for CASSSHTGAWTNEKLFF.

V and J are TRBV6-6 and TRBJ1-1; D possibly corresponds to TRBD1 (6 bases). The CDR3 contains 11 residues. Germline loops: CDR1 MNHNY, CDR2 SVGAGI (reference sequence). Trimming pared 5 bases from V and 12 bases from J, leaving 13 bases between. The CDR3 protein is CASSTGRVSFF. For the CDR3, the DNA is TGTGCCAGCAGTACAGGGAGGGTGTCTTTCTTT.

The chain has TRBV19 and TRBJ2-1; D might be TRBD1 (5 bases). The CDR3 has 14 amino acids. The germline CDR1 and CDR2 sequences are LNHDA and SQIVND (reference sequence). With 8 bases removed from V and 6 bases from J, the gap between germline ends came to 17 bases. The CDR3 reads CASRGAGFFNEQFF. The CDR3 nucleotides are TGTGCCAGTCGAGGCGCAGGGTTCTTCAATGAGCAGTTCTTC.

This chain links TRBV4-1 with TRBJ1-5; D gene unclear. The ends were cut back, 0 bases at V and 5 bases at J, with 5 bases in the middle. This CDR3 has 13 residues. In germline, CDR1 is MGHRA, CDR2 YSYEKL. The CDR3 DNA is TGCGCCAGCAGCCAAGAGCGGGATCAGCCCCAGCATTTT. This codes for CASSQERDQPQHF.

The chain is built from TRBV2 and TRBJ1-1; no firm D call. This CDR3 is built from 13 residues. Germline V gene sequence: CDR1 SNHLY, CDR2 FYNNEI. Trimming removed 6 bases from V and 3 bases from J, with 11 bases in between. The CDR3 region is CASRGGGYTEAFF. The CDR3 nucleotides are TGTGCCAGCAGGGGAGGAGGTTACACTGAAGCTTTCTTT. Full variable domain (missing parts from reference TRBV2 and TRBJ1-1): EPEVTQTPSHQVTQMGQEVILRCVPISNHLYFYWYRQILGQKVEFLVSFYNNEISEKSEIFDDQFSVERPDGSNFTLKIRSTKLEDSAMYFCASRGGGYTEAFFGQGTRLTVV.

This clone came up a few times. This sequence joins TRBV25-1 and TRBJ2-7, with D possibly matching TRBD1 (6 bases). The CDR3 spans 13 residues. Germline V gene lookup returns CDR1 MGHDK and CDR2 SYGVNS. The V and J ends lost 5 bases and 2 bases respectively, with 10 bases between them. CDR3 region: CASSMSGAYEQYF. The CDR3 bases are TGTGCCAGCAGTATGTCAGGGGCCTACGAGCAGTACTTC.

This clone was seen just once. The chain combines TRBV28 with TRBJ2-3; 8 positions agree with TRBD2. With 8 bases clipped from V and 2 bases from J, the junction kept 9 bases outside the gene matches. Germline CDR1 and CDR2: MDHEN and SYDVKM. This CDR3 has 15 amino acids. The CDR3 DNA reads TGTGCCAGCTCTTTAGCACTAGCGGTCACAGATACGCAGTATTTT. Its protein product is CASSLALAVTDTQYF.

The chain joins TRBV5-4 to TRBJ2-7; tentatively, D is TRBD2 (6 bases). The CDR3 covers 14 residues. Germline-derived CDR1 and CDR2 are SGHNT and YYREEE (reference sequence). The V end lost 6 bases, the J end lost 7 bases, and 20 bases lay between the germline ends. CDR3: CASTQGTNAGEQYF. Here the CDR3 DNA reads TGTGCCAGCACCCAGGGCACCAACGCGGGAGAGCAGTACTTC.

The V gene is TRBV19, the J gene TRBJ2-3; perhaps TRBD2 as D (6 bases). Germline values: CDR1 LNHDA, CDR2 SQIVND (reference sequence). Trimming took 3 bases from V and 4 from J, leaving 17 bases between them. CDR3 length: 16 amino acids. CDR3 sequence (DNA): TGTGCCAGTAGTATGGAGGGACGCGGGATCGCAGATACGCAGTATTTT. It specifies CASSMEGRGIADTQYF.